The text below deals with one T cell receptor (beta chain). Its antigen is still unknown. The data originate from a study of T cell responses to AZD1222 COVID-19 vaccine. CDR3 length: 14 residues. Germline values: CDR1 SGHTA, CDR2 FQGNSA. With 2 bases removed from V and 3 bases from J, the gap between germline ends came to 10 bases. The repertoire was sequenced with immunoSEQ multiplex PCR; TCRdb's copy has only in-frame clones and lacks some. The sample contains around 87,000 clones, under 95% of which appear only once. Study-level points and caveats: The donors showed a predominance of white British ancestry and of females, with possible underestimation of clonal diversity. Nearly half of spike-specific TCRs reportedly target unmutated variant regions.

The TCR was taken from an adult in good health. This chain uses TRBV7-2 with TRBJ1-1; weak D call: TRBD1 (5 bases). The material was peripheral blood, obtained on day 0 of AZD1222 vaccination. CDR3 sequence (DNA): TGTGCCAGCAGCTTAATGGTGGGGCACACTGAAGCTTTCTTT. It encodes CASSLMVGHTEAFF.